This T cell receptor beta chain was found in a study of beta chain features in type 1 diabetes. Study at large: Patients did not differ from healthy donors in age, gender or cell yield. Whole-study findings and limits: Patients and controls would be equally affected if PCR favored shorter templates. Patients with Type 1 diabetes showed moderately but significantly shorter TCRB CDR3s in all four CD4+ subsets.

Sequenced material consisted of expressed TCRB transcripts (all of the isolated RNA was reverse transcribed). Assay used: immunoSEQ multiplex PCR; TCRdb lists only in-frame clones, some missing. The sample has 500,000 to 800,000 clones, 9.5% to 15% seen once. The authors sorted CD4+ naive, central memory, regulatory and stem cell-like memory cells via CD45RO/CCR7/CD25/CD127/CD95/CD27. This clone was seen more than once but under ten times. Its antigen is still unknown. From germline, CDR1 is MNHGY and CDR2 SVAAGI. The V end was cut by 7 bases, the J end by 1 base, with 11 bases between. This CDR3 region has 14 residues.

This clonotype was sampled from a man aged 30-40 years with type 1 diabetes. The J gene is TRBJ1-5, the V gene TRBV6-9; D remains ambiguous. The specimen was naive CD4+ T cells from blood. Written as DNA, the CDR3 is TGTGCCAGCAAGGTTTCGGGGAGCAATCAGCCCCAGCATTTT. It encodes CASKVSGSNQPQHF.